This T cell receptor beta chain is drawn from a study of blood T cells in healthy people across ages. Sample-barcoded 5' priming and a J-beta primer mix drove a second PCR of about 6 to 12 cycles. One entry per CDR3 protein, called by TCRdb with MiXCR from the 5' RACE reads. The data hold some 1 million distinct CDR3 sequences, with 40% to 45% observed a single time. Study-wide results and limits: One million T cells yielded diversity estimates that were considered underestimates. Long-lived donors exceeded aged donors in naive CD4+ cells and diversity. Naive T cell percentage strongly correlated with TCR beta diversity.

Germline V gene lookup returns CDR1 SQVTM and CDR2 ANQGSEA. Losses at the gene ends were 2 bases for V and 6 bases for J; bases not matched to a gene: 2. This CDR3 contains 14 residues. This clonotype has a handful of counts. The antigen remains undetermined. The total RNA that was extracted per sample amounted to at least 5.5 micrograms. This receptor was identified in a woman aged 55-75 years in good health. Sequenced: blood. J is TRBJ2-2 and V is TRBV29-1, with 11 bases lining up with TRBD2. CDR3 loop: CSVEISGRAGELFF. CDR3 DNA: TGCAGCGTTGAAATTAGCGGGAGGGCCGGGGAGCTGTTTTTT.